This T cell receptor (beta chain) was identified during a study of shared clonotypes between healthy human individuals. Study in general: For every donor, three CD4 naive, three CD4 memory, two CD8 naive and one CD8 memory plates were used.

In the CD4+ fraction, cells were divided into CD45RA+ naive and CD45RA-negative memory subsets. V lost 8 bases, J lost 7 bases, and 10 bases stayed unmatched. This CDR3 region has 13 residues. Germline values: CDR1 SGHTA, CDR2 FQGNSA. Only in-frame clones appear in the TCRdb table, and some are missing; sequencing was by immunoSEQ multiplex PCR. Seen here are around 2.5 million clones, 80% to 95% observed once, and the top ten hold around 0.37%. Material for sequencing was naive CD4+ T cells from PBMCs. Subset specified: CD45RA+ positively selected. The receptor comes from a man between 18 and 35 years old in good health. Some clones in this sample may be carry-over from other donors' samples. V is TRBV7-2 and J is TRBJ1-2, with 7 nucleotides matching TRBD1. CDR3 sequence reads: CASSQGGAAGYTF. The CDR3 DNA is TGTGCCAGCTCCCAGGGGGGGGCCGCTGGCTACACCTTC.